The 25 T cell receptor beta chains given below trace back to one sample, sequenced in a study of PD-L1 blockade in urothelial cancer (dated by TCRdb to the late 2010s). This specimen's time point label, per the study, means: pretreatment peripheral blood. Libraries were made using the immunoSEQ multiplex PCR assay. TCRdb carries this immuneACCESS record with in-frame sequences only. Its versions omit some clonotypes, under half of them owing to an unresolved V gene in the studies checked, with the rest unexplained. This sample is represented by around 38,000 clones; over 70% of them were singletons. About 15% of the sample is in the top ten clones. The material sequenced was PBMCs, taken around atezolizumab (anti-PD-L1) treatment. These receptors originate from a man aged 60-69 years with urothelial cancer.

The chain combines TRBV20-1 with TRBJ2-7; D gene ambiguous. V lost 3 bases, J lost 7 bases, and 10 bases lay in between. Germline V CDR1 and CDR2: DFQATT, SNEGSKA (reference sequence). CDR3 length equals 11 residues. CDR3 DNA: TGCAGTGCTAGGTGGCTGGCAGAGCAGTACTTC. Its protein product is CSARWLAEQYF.

Here the CDR3 DNA reads TGTGCCAGTAGTATAAGTGAGGGTGACGGCAATCAGCCCCAGCATTTT. Translation: CASSISEGDGNQPQHF. The rearrangement joins TRBV19 to TRBJ1-5, with unresolved D. Germline-derived CDR1 and CDR2 are LNHDA and SQIVND (reference sequence). The CDR3 spans 16 residues. V dropped 2 bases and J dropped 2 bases, with 13 bases sitting between them.

This clone was counted only a few times. The chain employs TRBV5-1 and TRBJ2-3; TRBD2 agrees at 8 bases. The CDR3 loop spans 14 amino acids. The trim removed 6 bases at V and 0 bases at J, leaving 3 bases unmatched. Looked up from germline, CDR1 is SGHRS and CDR2 is YFSETQ. CDR3 sequence reads: CASKPSGSTDTQYF. In DNA, the CDR3 is TGCGCCAGCAAACCTAGCGGGAGCACAGATACGCAGTATTTT.

J is TRBJ1-1 and V is TRBV5-6; TRBD1 is a possible D gene (6 bases). Between the trimmed V and J ends, which lost 4 bases and 7 bases, there was a span of 14 bases. Per the germline V gene, CDR1 is SGHDT and CDR2 is YYEEEE. The CDR3 covers 13 residues. The CDR3 spells CASSRPGQLEAFF. CDR3 in DNA: TGTGCCAGCAGCCGTCCCGGACAGCTTGAAGCTTTCTTT. Based on the CDR3 plus reference TRBV5-6 and TRBJ1-1, the full variable domain is DAGVTQSPTHLIKTRGQQVTLRCSPKSGHDTVSWYQQALGQGPQFIFQYYEEEERQRGNFPDRFSGHQFPNYSSELNVNALLLGDSALYLCASSRPGQLEAFFGQGTRLTVV.

The chain carries TRBV6-5 and TRBJ1-1, with TRBD1 as a possible D gene (5 bases). Germline V gene data show CDR1 as MNHEY and CDR2 as SVGAGI. V was cut by 10 bases and J by 2 bases, with 14 bases left in between. The CDR3 length is 13 residues. In DNA form, the CDR3 reads TGTGCCACATACCAGGGAGGTAACACTGAAGCTTTCTTT. Protein product: CATYQGGNTEAFF.

V gene TRBV6-5 combines with J gene TRBJ2-7; possible D gene TRBD2, 5 bases. The CDR3 is made up of 12 amino acids. Germline V CDR1 and CDR2: MNHEY, SVGAGI. With 2 bases removed from V and 3 bases from J, the gap between germline ends came to 5 bases. The CDR3 DNA reads TGTGCCAGCAGTTACGAGGGCTACGAGCAGTACTTC. It is translated as CASSYEGYEQYF.

V gene TRBV14 combines with J gene TRBJ1-1, with TRBD1 identical over 7 bases. The germline V gene encodes CDR1 SGHDN and CDR2 FVKESK. Unmatched junction bases numbered 9, after V lost 0 bases and J lost 11 bases. CDR3 size: 14 residues. CDR3 sequence reads: CASSQESQGGVAFF. The CDR3, as DNA: TGTGCCAGCAGCCAAGAAAGTCAGGGGGGAGTTGCTTTCTTT.

The chain is built from TRBV5-1 and TRBJ2-1, with 8 bases matching TRBD2. The germline gives CDR1 SGHRS, CDR2 YFSETQ. V shed 2 bases, J shed 9 bases, and the junction held 16 bases outside the gene matches. The CDR3 runs to 17 residues. The CDR3 coding sequence is TGCGCCAGCAGCTTCCTCCGAGGGAGCGGGAGAGACGGTGAGCAGTTCTTC. Protein: CASSFLRGSGRDGEQFF.

The chain's CDR3 is CASSLHQGARGEKLFF. For the CDR3, the DNA is TGTGCCAGCAGTCTTCACCAGGGGGCAAGAGGTGAAAAACTGTTTTTT. The chain employs TRBV25-1 and TRBJ1-4; 8 bases are a match to TRBD1. The CDR3 loop spans 16 amino acids. Losses at the gene ends were 5 bases for V and 7 bases for J; bases not matched to a gene: 12. CDR1 is MGHDK, CDR2 SYGVNS, per germline.

The chain joins TRBV7-3 to TRBJ2-1; D is perhaps TRBD2 (5 bases). This CDR3 has 13 amino acids. The germline CDR1 and CDR2 sequences are SGHTA and FQGTGA. V was pared by 0 bases and J by 8 bases, with 8 bases between. The CDR3 region is CASSLTVRDEQFF. In DNA form, the CDR3 reads TGTGCCAGCAGCTTAACAGTGAGGGATGAGCAGTTCTTC.

The V and J genes are TRBV6-1 and TRBJ1-5, with 8 bases aligning to TRBD1. V lost 3 bases, J lost 4 bases, and 5 bases stayed unmatched. There are 15 residues in the CDR3. From germline, CDR1 is MNHNS and CDR2 SASEGT. This CDR3 reads CASSDRWTGNQPQHF. CDR3 nucleotide sequence: TGTGCCAGCAGTGATAGGTGGACAGGGAATCAGCCCCAGCATTTT.

This chain uses TRBV30 with TRBJ2-7; weak D call: TRBD2 (6 bases). The CDR3 spans 15 residues. Between the trimmed V and J ends, which lost 3 bases and 5 bases, there was a span of 20 bases. Germline values: CDR1 GTSNPN, CDR2 SVGIG (reference sequence). The CDR3 is CAWRIGGSLGHEQYF. As DNA, the CDR3 is TGTGCCTGGAGGATTGGAGGGAGTCTGGGCCACGAGCAGTACTTC.

This chain joins TRBV9 and TRBJ2-1; the D gene is possibly TRBD1 (5 bases). With 3 bases removed from V and 4 bases from J, the gap between germline ends came to 11 bases. Germline CDR1 is SGDLS and CDR2 is YYNGEE. This CDR3 is built from 14 residues. In DNA, the CDR3 is TGTGCCAGCAGCGAAAGGGGCCAATACAATGAGCAGTTCTTC. This sequence encodes CASSERGQYNEQFF. Complete variable domain (other parts from reference TRBV9 and TRBJ2-1): DSGVTQTPKHLITATGQRVTLRCSPRSGDLSVYWYQQSLDQGLQFLIQYYNGEERAKGNILERFSAQQFPDLHSELNLSSLELGDSALYFCASSERGQYNEQFFGPGTRLTVL.

The CDR3 loop reads CRSRQGGGYTF. CDR3 DNA sequence: TGCAGGTCTAGGCAGGGGGGTGGCTACACCTTC. This chain links TRBV20-1 with TRBJ1-2; 7 bases are shared with TRBD1. The germline V gene has CDR1 DFQATT and CDR2 SNEGSKA (reference sequence). This CDR3 has 11 amino acids.

The genes are TRBV2 and TRBJ2-3; 7 bases map to TRBD1. J gave up 5 bases and V 6 bases, and 11 bases lay outside the gene matches. The germline V gene has CDR1 SNHLY and CDR2 FYNNEI. CDR3 length: 15 residues. The CDR3 protein is CASSLDREIIDTQYF. The CDR3 nucleotides are TGTGCCAGCAGCCTAGACAGGGAGATCATAGATACGCAGTATTTT.

The gene calls are TRBV5-6 and TRBJ1-5; possibly TRBD1 for D (6 bases). V lost 3 bases, J lost 0 bases, and 10 bases lay in between. This CDR3 is 15 amino acids long. Germline values: CDR1 SGHDT, CDR2 YYEEEE. DNA for the CDR3: TGTGCCAGCAGCTCCCAGGGGTTTAGCAATCAGCCCCAGCATTTT. Amino acid sequence: CASSSQGFSNQPQHF. The entire variable domain, with the rest obtained from reference TRBV5-6 and TRBJ1-5, is as follows: DAGVTQSPTHLIKTRGQQVTLRCSPKSGHDTVSWYQQALGQGPQFIFQYYEEEERQRGNFPDRFSGHQFPNYSSELNVNALLLGDSALYLCASSSQGFSNQPQHFGDGTRLSIL.

The V and J genes are TRBV5-1 and TRBJ2-7, with D possibly being TRBD2 (6 bases). V lost 3 bases to trimming and J lost 2 bases, with 12 bases between them. The length of the CDR3 is 14 residues. Germline V gene data show CDR1 as SGHRS and CDR2 as YFSETQ. CDR3 region: CASSSGDGAYEQYF. Written as DNA, the CDR3 is TGCGCCAGCAGCTCGGGGGACGGTGCCTACGAGCAGTACTTC.

The chain uses TRBV7-9 and TRBJ2-1; 8 bases line up with TRBD2. The germline V gene has CDR1 SEHNR and CDR2 FQNEAQ (reference sequence). Trimming took 5 bases from V and 6 from J; bases not matched to a gene: 9. This CDR3 region has 15 residues. CDR3 in amino acids: CASSRAGVQINEQFF. The CDR3 nucleotides read TGTGCCAGCAGCCGAGCGGGAGTGCAAATCAATGAGCAGTTCTTC.

The chain uses TRBV5-1 and TRBJ2-5; the match to TRBD2 covers 8 bases. This CDR3 contains 16 residues. Looked up from germline, CDR1 is SGHRS and CDR2 is YFSETQ. V trimming: 0 bases; J trimming: 5 bases; junction bases outside the gene matches: 9. The CDR3 region has the DNA TGCGCCAGCAGCTTGGGTAGCGCGGGAGGACGGGAGACCCAGTACTTC. Encoded protein: CASSLGSAGGRETQYF.

V is TRBV6-6 and J is TRBJ1-2; 7 nucleotides agree with TRBD1. The junction had 4 bases not matched to a gene; V was cut back by 7 bases and J by 2 bases. The CDR3 runs 13 residues. Germline V gene lookup returns CDR1 MNHNY and CDR2 SVGAGI (reference sequence). The CDR3, as DNA: TGTGCCAGCAACCCACAGGGGAACTATGGCTACACCTTC. Protein product: CASNPQGNYGYTF.

The chain couples TRBV29-1 to TRBJ1-2; 7 bases align to TRBD1. Germline V gives CDR1 SQVTM, CDR2 ANQGSEA. The CDR3 has 11 amino acids. The V segment lost 7 bases and the J segment 2 bases; nucleotides outside the gene matches: 1. The DNA for the CDR3 is TGCAGCGGGGGACAGAACTATGGCTACACCTTC. As protein: CSGGQNYGYTF.

The rearrangement links TRBV5-1 to TRBJ2-3; D may be TRBD1 (6 bases). The germline CDR1 and CDR2 sequences are SGHRS and YFSETQ. Deletions cut 0 bases from V and 4 bases from J, with 15 bases between. CDR3 length: 16 residues. CDR3 residues: CASSLEGGQQSDTQYF. CDR3 sequence (DNA): TGCGCCAGCAGCTTGGAGGGTGGACAGCAATCAGATACGCAGTATTTT.

The chain recombines TRBV7-8 with TRBJ1-3; D is ambiguous. CDR3 length: 17 amino acids. V was shortened by 5 bases and J by 0 bases, with 17 bases between the two germline ends. CDR1 and CDR2 from the germline V gene are SGHVS and FQNEAQ. The CDR3 spells CASSPYSPTHSGNTIYF. DNA of the CDR3: TGTGCCAGCAGCCCCTATAGCCCCACGCACTCTGGAAACACCATATATTTT.

The chain has TRBV5-1 and TRBJ1-6, with D possibly being TRBD1 (6 bases). The germline V gene has CDR1 SGHRS and CDR2 YFSETQ. Trimming removed 2 bases at V and 6 bases at J, with 9 bases between. The CDR3 covers 14 residues. The CDR3 spells CASSLRGSNSPLHF. CDR3 sequence (DNA): TGCGCCAGCAGCTTAAGGGGGTCTAATTCACCCCTCCACTTT. Full variable domain (missing parts from reference TRBV5-1 and TRBJ1-6): KAGVTQTPRYLIKTRGQQVTLSCSPISGHRSVSWYQQTPGQGLQFLFEYFSETQRNKGNFPGRFSGRQFSNSRSEMNVSTLELGDSALYLCASSLRGSNSPLHFGNGTRLTVT.

V gene TRBV28 combines with J gene TRBJ2-3; possible D gene TRBD1, 6 bases. Between the trimmed V and J ends, which lost 4 bases and 1 base, there was a span of 15 bases. The CDR3 consists of 16 residues. Germline-derived CDR1 and CDR2 are MDHEN and SYDVKM. The CDR3 nucleotides read TGTGCCAGCAGTTGGGGGCCGGGACATCGCACAGATACGCAGTATTTT. The encoded protein is CASSWGPGHRTDTQYF.